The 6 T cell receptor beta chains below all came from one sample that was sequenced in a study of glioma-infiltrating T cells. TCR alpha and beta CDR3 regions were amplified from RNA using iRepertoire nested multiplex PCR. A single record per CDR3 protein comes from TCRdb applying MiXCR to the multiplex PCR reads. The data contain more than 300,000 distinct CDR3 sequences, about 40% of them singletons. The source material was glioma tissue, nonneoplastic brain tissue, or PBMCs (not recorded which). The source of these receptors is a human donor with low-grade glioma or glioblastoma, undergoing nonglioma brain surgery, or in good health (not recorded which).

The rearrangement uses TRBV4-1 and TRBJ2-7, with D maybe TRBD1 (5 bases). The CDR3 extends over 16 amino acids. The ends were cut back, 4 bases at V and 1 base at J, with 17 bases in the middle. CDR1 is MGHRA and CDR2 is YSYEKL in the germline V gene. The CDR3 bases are TGCGCCAGCAGCCGCTACAGGACGCAACTATCCTACGAGCAGTACTTC. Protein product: CASSRYRTQLSYEQYF.

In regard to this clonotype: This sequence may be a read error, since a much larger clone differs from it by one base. CDR3 nucleotide sequence: TGCAGTGCTAGTTATCCTCCGAGCGAGACCCAGTACTTC. Translating gives CSASYPPSETQYF. J is TRBJ2-5 and V is TRBV20-1; the D is unclear. The germline CDR1 and CDR2 sequences are DFQATT and SNEGSKA (reference sequence). This CDR3 spans 13 amino acids. V gave up 3 bases and J gave up 5 bases, with 13 bases separating them.

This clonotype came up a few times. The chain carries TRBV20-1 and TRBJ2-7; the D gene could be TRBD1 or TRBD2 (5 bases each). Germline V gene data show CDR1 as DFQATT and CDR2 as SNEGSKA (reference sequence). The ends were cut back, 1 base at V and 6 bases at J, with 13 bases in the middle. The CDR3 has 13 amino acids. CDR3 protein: CSARVDSAGEQYF. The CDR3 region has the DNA TGCAGTGCTAGAGTAGACAGCGCGGGCGAGCAGTACTTC.

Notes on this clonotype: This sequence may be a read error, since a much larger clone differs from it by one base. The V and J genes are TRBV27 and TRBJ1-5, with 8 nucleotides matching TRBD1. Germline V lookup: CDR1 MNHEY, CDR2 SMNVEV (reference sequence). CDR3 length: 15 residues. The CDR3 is CASSLYRGIGQPEHF. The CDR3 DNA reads TGTGCCAGCAGTTTATACAGGGGGATAGGTCAGCCCGAGCATTTT.

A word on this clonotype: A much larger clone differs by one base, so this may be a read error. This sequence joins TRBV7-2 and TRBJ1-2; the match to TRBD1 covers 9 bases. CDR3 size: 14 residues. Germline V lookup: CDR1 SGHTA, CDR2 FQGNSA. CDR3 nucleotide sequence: TGTGCCGGCAGATCGACAGGGGGAGACTATGGCTACACCTTC. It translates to CAGRSTGGDYGYTF.

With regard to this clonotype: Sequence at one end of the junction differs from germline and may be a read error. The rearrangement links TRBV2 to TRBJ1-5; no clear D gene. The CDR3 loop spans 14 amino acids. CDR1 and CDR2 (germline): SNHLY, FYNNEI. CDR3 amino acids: CASSERYSSQPQHF. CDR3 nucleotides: TGTGCCAGCAGTGAGAGATATAGCAGTCAGCCCCAGCATTTT. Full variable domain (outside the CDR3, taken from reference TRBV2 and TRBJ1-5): EPEVTQTPSHQVTQMGQEVILRCVPISNHLYFYWYRQILGQKVEFLVSFYNNEISEKSEIFDDQFSVERPDGSNFTLKIRSTKLEDSAMYFCASSERYSSQPQHFGDGTRLSIL.